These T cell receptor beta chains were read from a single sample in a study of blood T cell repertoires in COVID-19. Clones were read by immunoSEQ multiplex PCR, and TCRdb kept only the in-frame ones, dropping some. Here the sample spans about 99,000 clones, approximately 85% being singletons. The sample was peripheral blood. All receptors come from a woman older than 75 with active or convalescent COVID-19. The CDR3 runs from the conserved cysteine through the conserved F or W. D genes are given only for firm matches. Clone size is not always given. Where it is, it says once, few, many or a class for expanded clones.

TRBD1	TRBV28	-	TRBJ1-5	CASRTMDRAHQPQHF	TGTGCCAGCAGGACTATGGACAGGGCTCATCAGCCCCAGCATTTT
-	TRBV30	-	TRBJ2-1	CAWSPGSGVYNEQFF	TGTGCCTGGAGCCCGGGGTCGGGAGTCTACAATGAGCAGTTCTTC
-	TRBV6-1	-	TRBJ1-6	CASSEVGGGNPLHF	TGTGCCAGCAGTGAAGTGGGAGGGGGGAATCCCCTCCACTTT
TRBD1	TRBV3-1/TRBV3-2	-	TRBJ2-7	CASSQTGKGEQYF	TGTGCCAGCAGCCAGACAGGGAAGGGCGAGCAGTACTTC
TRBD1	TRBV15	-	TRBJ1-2	CATEGGQNYGYTF	TGTGCCACCGAGGGGGGACAGAACTATGGCTACACCTTC
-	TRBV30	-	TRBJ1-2	CASDYDGYTF	TGTGCCTCGGACTACGATGGCTACACCTTC
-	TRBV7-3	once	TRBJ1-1	CASSLTVYTEAFF	TGTGCCAGCAGCTTGACAGTTTACACTGAAGCTTTCTTT
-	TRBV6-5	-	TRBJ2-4	CASRDGWGQYF	TGTGCCAGCAGGGACGGTTGGGGCCAGTACTTC
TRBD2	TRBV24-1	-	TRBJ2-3	CATSDGVSGRTDTQYF	TGTGCCACCAGTGATGGAGTAAGCGGGAGAACAGATACGCAGTATTTT
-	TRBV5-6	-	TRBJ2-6	CASSSGRGHVLTF	TGTGCCAGCAGCTCGGGCCGAGGGCACGTCCTGACTTTC
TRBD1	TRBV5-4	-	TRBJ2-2	CASSFRTGGNTGELFF	TGTGCCAGCAGCTTCCGGACAGGGGGAAACACCGGGGAGCTGTTTTTT
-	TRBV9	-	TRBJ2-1	CASSQSTGYNEQFF	TGTGCCAGCAGCCAATCGACGGGTTACAATGAGCAGTTCTTC
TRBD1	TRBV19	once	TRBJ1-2	CASSTRTGTDGYTF	TGTGCCAGTAGCACCAGGACAGGGACAGATGGCTACACCTTC
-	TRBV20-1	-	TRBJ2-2	CSATNFGELFF	TGCAGTGCTACAAATTTCGGGGAGCTGTTTTTT
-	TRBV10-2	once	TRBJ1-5	CASSPDRISNQPQHF	TGCGCCAGCAGCCCCGACAGGATTAGCAATCAGCCCCAGCATTTT
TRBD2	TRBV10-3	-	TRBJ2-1	CAISGLSGGGNEQFF	TGTGCCATCAGTGGATTGTCGGGAGGTGGGAATGAGCAGTTCTTC
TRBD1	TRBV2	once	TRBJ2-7	CASNRGVYEQYF	TGTGCCAGCAACAGGGGCGTCTACGAGCAGTACTTC
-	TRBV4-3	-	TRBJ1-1	CASSQEQGTTFF	TGCGCCAGCAGCCAAGAACAGGGTACAACTTTCTTT
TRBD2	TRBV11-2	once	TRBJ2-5	CASGAGAGETQYF	TGTGCCAGCGGAGCGGGAGCTGGAGAGACCCAGTACTTC
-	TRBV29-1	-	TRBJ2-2	CSVGRGDSTGELFF	TGCAGCGTTGGGCGAGGGGACTCCACCGGGGAGCTGTTTTTT
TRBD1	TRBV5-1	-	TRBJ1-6	CASSTGTVDNSPLHF	TGCGCCAGCAGCACGGGGACAGTGGATAATTCACCCCTCCACTTT
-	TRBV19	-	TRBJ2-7	CASSIRLRSYEQYF	TGTGCCAGTAGTATTCGATTACGGTCCTACGAGCAGTACTTC
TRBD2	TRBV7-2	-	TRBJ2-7	CASRTSSGSSYEQYF	TGTGCCAGCAGGACATCTAGCGGGAGCTCCTACGAGCAGTACTTC
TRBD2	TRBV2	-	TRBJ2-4	CASNPGASGGIQYF	TGTGCCAGCAACCCGGGAGCTAGCGGAGGCATTCAGTACTTC
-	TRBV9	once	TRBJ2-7	CASSPLGGLSYEQYF	TGTGCCAGCAGCCCACTGGGAGGTTTGTCCTACGAGCAGTACTTC
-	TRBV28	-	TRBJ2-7	CASSLQGYEQYF	TGTGCCAGCAGTTTACAGGGCTACGAGCAGTACTTC
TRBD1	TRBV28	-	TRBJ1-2	CASSPNLGQGTDGYTF	TGTGCCAGCAGTCCGAACCTGGGACAGGGGACGGATGGCTACACCTTC
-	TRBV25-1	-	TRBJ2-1	CASSVNEQFF	TGTGCCAGCTCCGTAAATGAGCAGTTCTTC
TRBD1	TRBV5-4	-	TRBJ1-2	CASSPMDRGYGYTF	TGTGCCAGCAGCCCTATGGACAGGGGCTATGGCTACACCTTC
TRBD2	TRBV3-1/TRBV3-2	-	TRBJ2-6	CASSQDTLAGKGSGANVLTF	TGTGCCAGCAGCCAAGATACACTAGCGGGGAAGGGGTCTGGGGCCAACGTCCTGACTTTC
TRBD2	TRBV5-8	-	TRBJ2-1	CASHGLASYNEQFF	TGTGCCAGTCACGGACTAGCGAGTTACAATGAGCAGTTCTTC
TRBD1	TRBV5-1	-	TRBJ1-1	CASRDRADGNTEAFF	TGTGCCAGCAGGGACAGGGCCGATGGGAACACTGAAGCTTTCTTT
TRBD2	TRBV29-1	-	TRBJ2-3	CSVYWGGRRDTQYF	TGCAGCGTTTATTGGGGCGGGAGGAGGGATACGCAGTATTTT
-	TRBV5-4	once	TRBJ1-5	CASSLAGNQPQHF	TGTGCCAGCAGCTTGGCGGGCAATCAGCCCCAGCATTTT
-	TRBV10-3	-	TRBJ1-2	CAINEGLPAENGYTF	TGTGCCATCAATGAGGGCCTCCCCGCTGAAAATGGCTACACCTTC
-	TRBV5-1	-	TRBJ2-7	CASSAGGTDEQYF	TGTGCCAGCAGCGCGGGCGGGACTGACGAGCAGTACTTC
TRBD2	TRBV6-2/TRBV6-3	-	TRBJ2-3	CASSYGLVGVTDTQYF	TGTGCCAGCAGTTATGGACTAGTCGGCGTCACAGATACGCAGTATTTT
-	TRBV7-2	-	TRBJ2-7	CASNRDVGRSYEQYF	TGTGCCAGCAATAGGGATGTGGGGCGTTCCTACGAGCAGTACTTC
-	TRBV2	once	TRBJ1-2	CASSEGNSLYGYTF	TGTGCCAGCAGTGAAGGCAACAGCCTCTATGGCTACACCTTC
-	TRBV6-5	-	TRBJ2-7	CASTAGYEQYF	TGTGCCAGCACGGCGGGCTACGAGCAGTACTTC
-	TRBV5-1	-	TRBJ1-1	CASSQQGDDTEAFF	TGCGCCAGCAGCCAACAGGGAGACGACACTGAAGCTTTCTTT
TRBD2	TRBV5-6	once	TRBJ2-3	CASRAGGRTDTQYF	TGTGCCAGCAGGGCGGGAGGTCGTACAGATACGCAGTATTTT
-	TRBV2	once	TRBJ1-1	CASSTDSTEAFF	TGTGCCAGCAGTACCGACAGCACTGAAGCTTTCTTT
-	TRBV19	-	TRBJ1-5	CASSILGGRSNQPQHF	TGTGCCAGTAGTATCCTCGGGGGGAGGAGCAATCAGCCCCAGCATTTT
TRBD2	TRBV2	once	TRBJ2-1	CASTRTSGSDEQFF	TGTGCCAGCACCCGGACTAGCGGGAGCGATGAGCAGTTCTTC
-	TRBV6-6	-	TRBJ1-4	CASRGDLNNEKLFF	TGTGCCAGCAGAGGGGACTTGAATAATGAAAAACTGTTTTTT
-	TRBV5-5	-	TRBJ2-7	CASSQNYEQYF	TGTGCCAGCAGCCAAAATTACGAGCAGTACTTC
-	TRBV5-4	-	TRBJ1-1	CASSLGPAGAFDFF	TGTGCCAGCAGCTTGGGGCCTGCAGGGGCCTTTGATTTCTTT
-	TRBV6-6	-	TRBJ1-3	CASSGTFGGNTIYF	TGTGCCAGCAGCGGGACATTTGGTGGAAACACCATATATTTT
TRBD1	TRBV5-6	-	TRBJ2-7	CASSTTGGRYEQYF	TGTGCCAGCAGCACAACAGGGGGTCGGTACGAGCAGTACTTC
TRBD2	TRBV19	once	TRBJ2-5	CASSAKAGGGSGETQYF	TGTGCCAGTAGTGCGAAAGCGGGAGGGGGGTCAGGCGAGACCCAGTACTTC
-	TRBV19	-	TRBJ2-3	CASSIDSADTDTQYF	TGTGCCAGTAGTATAGATTCCGCAGACACAGATACGCAGTATTTT
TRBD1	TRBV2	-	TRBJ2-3	CASSGQGAQDTQYF	TGTGCCAGCAGTGGACAGGGGGCGCAGGATACGCAGTATTTT
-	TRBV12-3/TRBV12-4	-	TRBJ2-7	CASSFFRGEQYF	TGTGCCAGCAGTTTTTTTCGAGGCGAGCAGTACTTC
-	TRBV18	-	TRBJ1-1	CASSPTGAGKRDTEAFF	TGTGCCAGCTCACCCACCGGGGCGGGGAAGAGGGACACTGAAGCTTTCTTT
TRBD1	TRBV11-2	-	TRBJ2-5	CASSLADRVWETQYF	TGTGCCAGCAGCTTAGCGGACAGGGTGTGGGAGACCCAGTACTTC
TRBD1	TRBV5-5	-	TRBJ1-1	CASSHRLGQGNTEAFF	TGTGCCAGCAGCCACCGTCTGGGACAGGGGAACACTGAAGCTTTCTTT
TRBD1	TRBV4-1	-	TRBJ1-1	CASSLRDRVSSTEAFF	TGCGCCAGCAGCCTCCGGGACAGGGTTTCGAGCACTGAAGCTTTCTTT
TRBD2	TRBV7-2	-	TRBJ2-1	CASSVYTGGYNEQFF	TGTGCCAGCAGCGTCTACACGGGGGGATACAATGAGCAGTTCTTC